The TCR beta chain described here comes from a study of identical twins. As to this clonotype: Its matching antigen is unknown.

Germline V CDR1 and CDR2: SGHTA, FQGTGA. This CDR3 has 15 amino acids. V trimming: 5 bases; J trimming: 2 bases; junction bases outside the gene matches: 7. Study-wide findings and caveats: Memory repertoires lacked the insertion deficit that abundant cord blood beta clonotypes showed. Findings depended on cross-sectional statistics rather than tracking the same donors.

Carrying unique molecular identifiers, the cDNA also gained a universal primer site through template switching. TCRdb redid the calling of the 5' RACE reads with MiXCR, one entry per CDR3 protein. Here the sample spans about 530,000 distinct CDR3 sequences, around 15% being singletons. The same sample was also studied in work on yellow fever vaccine responses in identical twins.

Sequenced input: CD4+ T cells sorted from blood. The sequence was obtained from a woman younger than 35 in good health. The chain has TRBV7-3 and TRBJ2-3; 7 bases match TRBD2. CDR3 amino acids: CASSPRGLLTDTQYF. In DNA form, the CDR3 reads TGTGCCAGCAGCCCGAGGGGACTACTCACAGATACGCAGTATTTT.